Below, 14 T cell receptor beta chains from the same sample are listed, as sequenced in a study of blood T cell repertoires in COVID-19. Sequenced by immunoSEQ multiplex PCR; TCRdb stores in-frame clones only, minus some. In the table there are approximately 360,000 clones, 85% to 90% of which are singletons. Sample: PBMCs or T cells enriched from blood (not recorded which). Receptors were obtained from a woman under 40 with acute COVID-19.

V gene TRBV12-3 or TRBV12-4 combines with J gene TRBJ1-1; possibly TRBD1 for D (6 bases). The V end lost 6 bases, the J end lost 3 bases, and 8 bases lay between the germline ends. The CDR3 extends over 12 amino acids. The CDR3 loop is CASRRQDTEAFF. CDR3 in DNA: TGTGCCAGCAGGAGACAGGACACTGAAGCTTTCTTT.

V usage is TRBV10-3 and J usage is TRBJ1-2; D is uncertain. The CDR3 consists of 12 residues. Germline lookup yields CDR1 ENHRY and CDR2 SYGVKD. Trimming shortened V by 3 bases and J by 6 bases, and 8 bases separated the two germline ends. In DNA form, the CDR3 reads TGTGCCATCAGTGACTCGAGGGATGGCTACACCTTC. Translated, it gives CAISDSRDGYTF.

This CDR3 is CAISRTGGSQPQHF. The CDR3 DNA reads TGTGCCATCAGTCGTACAGGGGGGTCTCAGCCCCAGCATTTT. The rearrangement joins TRBV10-3 to TRBJ1-5, with 8 nucleotides matching TRBD1. Germline CDR1 and CDR2: ENHRY and SYGVKD. The CDR3 consists of 14 residues. The trim removed 5 bases at V and 6 bases at J, leaving 6 bases unmatched.

The V gene is TRBV11-2, the J gene TRBJ1-1; D remains ambiguous. Germline loops: CDR1 SGHAT, CDR2 FQNNGV. Trimming took off 5 bases at V and 4 bases at J, with 20 bases between the two ends. The CDR3 length is 16 residues. The CDR3, as DNA: TGTGCCAGCAGCCTCCGGGCTCTCCCCGGAGGCACTGAAGCTTTCTTT. Encoded protein: CASSLRALPGGTEAFF.

The chain carries TRBV7-9 and TRBJ1-5; D may be TRBD1 (5 bases). Germline V gene data show CDR1 as SEHNR and CDR2 as FQNEAQ (reference sequence). This CDR3 contains 14 residues. Trimming took off 0 bases at V and 5 bases at J, with 8 bases between the two ends. CDR3 in DNA: TGTGCCAGCAGCTTAGCGGGGGGGTATCAGCCCCAGCATTTT. It yields the protein CASSLAGGYQPQHF.

V usage is TRBV24-1 and J usage is TRBJ2-1, with 9 bases that match TRBD2. The CDR3 totals 18 residues. J gave up 5 bases and V 9 bases, and 19 bases lay outside the gene matches. Per germline, CDR1 KGHDR and CDR2 SFDVKD. As DNA, the CDR3 is TGTGCCACCTCGGGGTGGTCCGCGGAAGCGGGGGGCCACAATGAGCAGTTCTTC. It translates to CATSGWSAEAGGHNEQFF.

To note about this clone: The germline gene is not matched at one end of the junction; a read error may be the cause. The rearrangement uses TRBV14 and TRBJ1-1; 10 bases agree with TRBD1. Germline loops: CDR1 SGHDN, CDR2 FVKESK. The CDR3 runs to 13 residues. Here the CDR3 reads CASSRDRGLEAFF. Written as DNA, the CDR3 is TGTGCCAGTAGCCGGGACAGGGGCCTTGAAGCTTTCTTT. Full variable domain (missing parts from reference TRBV14 and TRBJ1-1): EAGVTQFPSHSVIEKGQTVTLRCDPISGHDNLYWYRRVMGKEIKFLLHFVKESKQDESGMPNNRFLAERTGGTYSTLKVQPAELEDSGVYFCASSRDRGLEAFFGQGTRLTVV.

On this clone: The sample holds other DNA sequences that translate to the same CDR3. In DNA, the CDR3 is TGTGCCTGGAGTAGGGACAGCCTTAATGAAAAACTGTTTTTT. This sequence encodes CAWSRDSLNEKLFF. The J gene is TRBJ1-4, the V gene TRBV30, with TRBD1 identical over 7 bases. Germline CDR1 GTSNPN, CDR2 SVGIG (reference sequence). Trimming took 2 bases from V and 4 from J; bases not matched to a gene: 4. The CDR3 runs 14 residues.

This sequence joins TRBV24-1 and TRBJ2-3; D is uncertain. The CDR3 has 14 amino acids. Germline CDR1 KGHDR, CDR2 SFDVKD. Between the trimmed V and J ends, which lost 3 bases and 4 bases, there was a span of 10 bases. The DNA for the CDR3 is TGTGCCACCAGTGATCCAAGCCTCTCAGATACGCAGTATTTT. It codes for CATSDPSLSDTQYF.

This clone was found a few times. This chain links TRBV6-5 with TRBJ1-1; a possible D gene is TRBD1 (6 bases). Trimming shortened V by 5 bases and J by 3 bases, and 13 bases separated the two germline ends. The germline V gene has CDR1 MNHEY and CDR2 SVGAGI. This CDR3 is 14 amino acids long. CDR3 amino acids: CASSKGVGDTEAFF. In nucleotides, the CDR3 is TGTGCCAGCAGTAAGGGGGTGGGGGACACTGAAGCTTTCTTT.

V usage is TRBV12-5 and J usage is TRBJ1-6, with TRBD1 as a possible D gene (5 bases). The CDR3 length is 14 residues. Trimming took 7 bases from V and 4 from J, leaving 11 bases between them. Germline V lookup: CDR1 LGHNT, CDR2 FRNRAP. CDR3 region: CASAMTVYNSPLHF. The CDR3 DNA sequence: TGTGCTAGTGCCATGACAGTTTATAATTCACCCCTCCACTTT.

This clone appeared once. This sequence joins TRBV9 and TRBJ1-6, with no clear D. Germline lookup yields CDR1 SGDLS and CDR2 YYNGEE. This CDR3 has 13 amino acids. Trimming stripped 4 bases from V and 6 bases from J, with 8 bases between. CDR3 in DNA: TGTGCCAGCAGCCTAAGTCCTAATTCACCCCTCCACTTT. Protein product: CASSLSPNSPLHF.

The chain carries TRBV4-1 and TRBJ1-2, with D possibly matching TRBD1 (6 bases). The V gene's germline CDR1 is MGHRA and CDR2 YSYEKL. The CDR3 loop spans 17 amino acids. V was trimmed by 7 bases and J by 0 bases, leaving 21 bases between them. CDR3 protein: CASKGATLQGANYGYTF. CDR3 DNA sequence: TGCGCCAGCAAAGGGGCGACCTTACAGGGTGCTAACTATGGCTACACCTTC.

About this clone: Different DNA sequences within this sample yield the same CDR3. The chain recombines TRBV7-3 with TRBJ2-2, with a weak D call TRBD2 (6 bases). This CDR3 is 15 amino acids long. Germline loops: CDR1 SGHTA, CDR2 FQGTGA. Deletions cut 0 bases from V and 1 base from J, with 6 bases between. The CDR3 sequence is CASSLTGGNTGELFF. In DNA, the CDR3 is TGTGCCAGCAGCTTAACCGGGGGGAACACCGGGGAGCTGTTTTTT.